This T cell receptor beta chain derives from a study of blood T cell repertoires in COVID-19. This clone was detected only a few times. CDR1 is SGHRS, CDR2 YFSETQ, per germline. The trim removed 2 bases at V and 6 bases at J, leaving 9 bases unmatched. There are 15 residues in the CDR3. Repertoires were generated with immunoSEQ multiplex PCR, while TCRdb's copy carries only in-frame clones and drops some. Of about 82,000 clones listed, around 88% are singletons. The rearrangement uses TRBV5-1 and TRBJ2-7, with 9 positions matching TRBD1. This TCR was recovered from a woman aged 60-75 years with acute or convalescent COVID-19. The sequenced sample consisted of peripheral blood. As DNA, the CDR3 is TGCGCCAGCAGCTTACCGTCGGGACAGGGAAGCGAGCAGTACTTC. Its protein is CASSLPSGQGSEQYF. Filled out from reference TRBV5-1 and TRBJ2-7, the complete variable domain reads KAGVTQTPRYLIKTRGQQVTLSCSPISGHRSVSWYQQTPGQGLQFLFEYFSETQRNKGNFPGRFSGRQFSNSRSEMNVSTLELGDSALYLCASSLPSGQGSEQYFGPGTRLTVT.